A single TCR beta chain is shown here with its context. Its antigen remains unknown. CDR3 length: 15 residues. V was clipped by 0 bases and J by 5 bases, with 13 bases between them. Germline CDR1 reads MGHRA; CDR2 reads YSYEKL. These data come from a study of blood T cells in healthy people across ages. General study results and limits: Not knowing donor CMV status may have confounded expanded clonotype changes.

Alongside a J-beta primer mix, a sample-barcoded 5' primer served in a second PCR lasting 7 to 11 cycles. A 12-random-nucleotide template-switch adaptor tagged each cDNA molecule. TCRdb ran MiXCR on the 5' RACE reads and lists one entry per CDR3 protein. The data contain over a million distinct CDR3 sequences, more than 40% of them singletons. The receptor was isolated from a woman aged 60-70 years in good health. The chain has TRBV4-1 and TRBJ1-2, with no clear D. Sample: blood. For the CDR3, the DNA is TGCGCCAGCAGCCAAGAAGCCGCGCCCGCGTATGGCTACACCTTC. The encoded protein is CASSQEAAPAYGYTF.